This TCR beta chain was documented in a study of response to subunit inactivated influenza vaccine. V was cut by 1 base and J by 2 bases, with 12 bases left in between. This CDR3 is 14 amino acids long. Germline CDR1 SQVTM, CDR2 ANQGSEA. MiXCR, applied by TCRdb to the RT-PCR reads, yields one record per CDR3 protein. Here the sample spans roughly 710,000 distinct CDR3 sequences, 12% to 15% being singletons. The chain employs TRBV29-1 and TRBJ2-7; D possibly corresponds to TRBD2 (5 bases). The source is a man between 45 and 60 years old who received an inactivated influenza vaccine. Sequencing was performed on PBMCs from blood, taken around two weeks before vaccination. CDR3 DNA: TGCAGCGTTGAAGGAGGGCCGGGAACCTACGAGCAGTACTTC. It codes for CSVEGGPGTYEQYF.